The next 3 T cell receptor beta chains were all read from a single sample in a study of neurological immune-mediated disorders. One entry per CDR3 protein results from TCRdb running MiXCR on the 5' RACE reads. The sample lists approximately 70,000 distinct CDR3 sequences, 4.8% occurring once. The sequenced material came from PBMCs. These receptors all come from a woman between 70 and 85 years old with multiple sclerosis.

This clonotype was counted at least ten times. The chain recombines TRBV6-1 with TRBJ1-2, with D perhaps matching TRBD1 (6 bases). Germline loops: CDR1 MNHNS, CDR2 SASEGT. V lost 5 bases and J lost 0, with 10 bases in between. The CDR3 spans 14 residues. The CDR3 DNA follows: TGTGCCAGCAGTTCCGGGACAACTAACTATGGCTACACCTTC. Protein product: CASSSGTTNYGYTF.

This clonotype has at least ten counts. This chain uses TRBV2 with TRBJ2-5; 12 bases fit TRBD2. Trimming removed 7 bases from V and 5 bases from J; junction bases left unmatched: 11. The length of the CDR3 is 16 residues. The germline V gene has CDR1 SNHLY and CDR2 FYNNEI. CDR3 DNA sequence: TGTGCCAGCACCGGACTAGCGGGACGGGTGGTCGAGACCCAGTACTTC. It encodes CASTGLAGRVVETQYF.

This clonotype was detected ten times or more. The rearrangement joins TRBV21-1 to TRBJ2-3; the DNA was not compared with TRBD2, the D call given in the table. TRBV21-1 is a documented pseudogene. The CDR3 has 13 amino acids. Written as DNA, the CDR3 is TGTGCCAGCAGCAGCCCGAGGGCAGGTACGCAGTATTTT. Protein product: CASSSPRAGTQYF.